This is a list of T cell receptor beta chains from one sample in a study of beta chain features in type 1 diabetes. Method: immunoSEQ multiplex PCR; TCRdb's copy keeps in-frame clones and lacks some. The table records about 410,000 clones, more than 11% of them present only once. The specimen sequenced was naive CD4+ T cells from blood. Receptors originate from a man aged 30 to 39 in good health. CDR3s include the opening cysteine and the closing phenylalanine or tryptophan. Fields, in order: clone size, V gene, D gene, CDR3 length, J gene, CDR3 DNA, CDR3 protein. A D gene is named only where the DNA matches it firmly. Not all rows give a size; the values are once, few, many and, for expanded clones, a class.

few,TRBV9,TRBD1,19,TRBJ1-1,TGTGCCAGCAGCGCAGGATTCGGGAGGACAGGGGACCTGAACACTGAAGCTTTCTTT,CASSAGFGRTGDLNTEAFF
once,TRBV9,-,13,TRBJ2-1,TGTGCCAGCAGCGTACGATATGGCAATGAGCAGTTCTTC,CASSVRYGNEQFF
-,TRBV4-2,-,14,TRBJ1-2,TGTGCCAGCAGCCAAGCAAAGGGAGGAAGTGGCTACACCTTC,CASSQAKGGSGYTF
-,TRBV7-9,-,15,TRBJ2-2,TGTGCCAGCAGCTTAGCTGGGGGGAACACCGGGGAGCTGTTTTTT,CASSLAGGNTGELFF
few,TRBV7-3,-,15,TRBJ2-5,TGTGCCAGCAGCTTAACCCCACTTAGCGGAGAGACCCAGTACTTC,CASSLTPLSGETQYF
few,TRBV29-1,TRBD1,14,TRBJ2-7,TGCAGCGTTGTACCGGGACAGAACACCTACGAGCAGTACTTC,CSVVPGQNTYEQYF
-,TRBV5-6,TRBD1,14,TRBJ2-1,TGTGCCAGCAGAGGGGACAGGGGAAGCAATGAGCAGTTCTTC,CASRGDRGSNEQFF
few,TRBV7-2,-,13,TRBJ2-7,TGTGCCAGCAGCTTAGCGCAGGGTTCCGAGCAGTACTTC,CASSLAQGSEQYF
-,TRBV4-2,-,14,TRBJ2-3,TGTGCCAGCAGCCAAGATCCCGGCCCAGATACGCAGTATTTT,CASSQDPGPDTQYF
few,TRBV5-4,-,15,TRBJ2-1,TGTGCCAGCAGCTTGGTAGGTATGACCTACAATGAGCAGTTCTTC,CASSLVGMTYNEQFF
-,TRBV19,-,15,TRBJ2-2,TGTGCCAGTAGTTCTGGGCTCTCGAACACCGGGGAGCTGTTTTTT,CASSSGLSNTGELFF
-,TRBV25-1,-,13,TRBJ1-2,TGTGCCAGCAGTTCACCTACGGCAGGGGGCTACACCTTC,CASSSPTAGGYTF
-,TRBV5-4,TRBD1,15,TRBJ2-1,TGTGCCAGCAGCTCTCGGCGGACAGGGGTGGGTGAGCAGTTCTTC,CASSSRRTGVGEQFF
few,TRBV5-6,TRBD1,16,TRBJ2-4,TGTGCCAGCAGCCCACAGGGGGTGCATGCCAAAAACATTCAGTACTTC,CASSPQGVHAKNIQYF
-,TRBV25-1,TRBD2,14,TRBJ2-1,TGTGCCAGCAGCCGCCGACTAGCGGACTACGCGCAGTTCTTC,CASSRRLADYAQFF
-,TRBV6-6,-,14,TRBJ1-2,TGTGCCAGCAGTTACGGCCAGGCCATCTATGGCTACACCTTC,CASSYGQAIYGYTF
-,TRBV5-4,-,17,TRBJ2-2,TGTGCCAGCAGCTCAAAAAAAGATGACGCGAACACCGGGGAGCTGTTTTTT,CASSSKKDDANTGELFF
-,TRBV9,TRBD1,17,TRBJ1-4,TGTGCCAGCAGCCCGCACCAGAGACAGGGGTCGGGGGAAAAACTGTTTTTT,CASSPHQRQGSGEKLFF
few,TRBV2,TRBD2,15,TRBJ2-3,TGTGCCAGCAGTCAAGGACTAGACCGCACAGATACGCAGTATTTT,CASSQGLDRTDTQYF
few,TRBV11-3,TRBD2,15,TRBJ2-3,TGTGCCAGCAGCTTCGGGACTAGCAGCACAGATACGCAGTATTTT,CASSFGTSSTDTQYF
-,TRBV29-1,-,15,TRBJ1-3,TGCAGCGTTGATGACGCGGCCAGGGTTGGAAACACCATATATTTT,CSVDDAARVGNTIYF
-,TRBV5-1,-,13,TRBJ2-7,TGCGCCAGCAGCTTGGTGAGGGGATACGAGCAGTACTTC,CASSLVRGYEQYF
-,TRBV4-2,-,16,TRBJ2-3,TGTGCCAGCAGCCCTGGCTCAAGCAGGCGGGTAGATACGCAGTATTTT,CASSPGSSRRVDTQYF
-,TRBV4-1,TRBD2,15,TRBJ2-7,TGCGCCAGCAGCCAAGCTTTGCGGGGGGCGTACGAGCAGTACTTC,CASSQALRGAYEQYF
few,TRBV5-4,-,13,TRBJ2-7,TGTGCCAGCAGCTTGGCGGGCACCTACGAGCAGTACTTC,CASSLAGTYEQYF
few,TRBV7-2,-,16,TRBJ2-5,TGTGCCAGCACCCTAGCCGGGGAAGGAGGCCGGGAGACCCAGTACTTC,CASTLAGEGGRETQYF
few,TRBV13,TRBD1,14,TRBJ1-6,TGTGCCAGCAGGTTGGGACAGTATAATTCACCCCTCCACTTT,CASRLGQYNSPLHF
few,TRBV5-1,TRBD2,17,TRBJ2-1,TGCGCCAGCAGCGAAGGGACTAGCGGGGGCCTACTCAATGAGCAGTTCTTC,CASSEGTSGGLLNEQFF
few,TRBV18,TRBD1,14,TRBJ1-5,TGTGCCAGCTCACCGGGACAGGGAAGTCAGCCCCAGCATTTT,CASSPGQGSQPQHF
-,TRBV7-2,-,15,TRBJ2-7,TGTGCCAGCACCGCTTCGAGCGGAAGCTCCTACGAGCAGTACTTC,CASTASSGSSYEQYF
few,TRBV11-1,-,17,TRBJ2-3,TGTGCCAGCAGCCAGGGGCCGGGACGGGACCTCACAGATACGCAGTATTTT,CASSQGPGRDLTDTQYF
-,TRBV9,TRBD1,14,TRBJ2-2,TGTGCCAGCAGCAAGCGGACAGGACCCGGGGAGCTGTTTTTT,CASSKRTGPGELFF
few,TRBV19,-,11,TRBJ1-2,TGTGCCAGTAGTAAAATCTATGGCTACACCTTC,CASSKIYGYTF
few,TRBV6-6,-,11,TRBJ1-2,TGTGCCATCGACCGGGGTAACGGCTACACCTTC,CAIDRGNGYTF
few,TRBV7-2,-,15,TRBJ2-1,TGTGCCAGCAGCTTAGCTATAGCGGCCTACAATGAGCAGTTCTTC,CASSLAIAAYNEQFF
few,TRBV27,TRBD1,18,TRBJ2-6,TGTGCCAGCACCAGGAACAGGGGGTTAAACTCTGGGGCCAACGTCCTGACTTTC,CASTRNRGLNSGANVLTF
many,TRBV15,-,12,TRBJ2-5,TGTGCCACCAGCAGTGGCCAAGAGACCCAGTACTTC,CATSSGQETQYF
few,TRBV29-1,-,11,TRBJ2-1,TGCAGCGCTGCGCTTGTCAATGAGCAGTTCTTC,CSAALVNEQFF